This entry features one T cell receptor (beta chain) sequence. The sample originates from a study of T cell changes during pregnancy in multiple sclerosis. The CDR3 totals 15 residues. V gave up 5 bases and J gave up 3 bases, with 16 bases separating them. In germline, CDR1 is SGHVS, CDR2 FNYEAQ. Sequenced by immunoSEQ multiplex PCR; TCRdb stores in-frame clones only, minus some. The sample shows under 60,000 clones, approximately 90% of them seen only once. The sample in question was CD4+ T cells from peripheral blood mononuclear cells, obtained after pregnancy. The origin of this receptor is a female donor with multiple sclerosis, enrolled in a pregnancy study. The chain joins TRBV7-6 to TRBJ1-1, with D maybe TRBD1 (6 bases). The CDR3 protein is CASSPADRKHTEAFF. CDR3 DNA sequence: TGTGCCAGCAGCCCTGCCGACAGGAAACACACTGAAGCTTTCTTT.